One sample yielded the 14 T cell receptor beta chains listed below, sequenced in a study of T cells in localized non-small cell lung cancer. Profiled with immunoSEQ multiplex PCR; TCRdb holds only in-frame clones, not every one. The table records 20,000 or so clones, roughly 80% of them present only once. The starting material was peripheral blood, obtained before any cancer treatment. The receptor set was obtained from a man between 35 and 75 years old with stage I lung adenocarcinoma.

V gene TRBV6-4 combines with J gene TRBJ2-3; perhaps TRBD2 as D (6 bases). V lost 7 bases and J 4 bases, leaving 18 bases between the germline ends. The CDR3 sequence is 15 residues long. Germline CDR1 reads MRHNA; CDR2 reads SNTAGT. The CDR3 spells CASIKNSGGADTQYF. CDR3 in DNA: TGTGCCAGCATTAAAAATAGCGGAGGGGCAGATACGCAGTATTTT.

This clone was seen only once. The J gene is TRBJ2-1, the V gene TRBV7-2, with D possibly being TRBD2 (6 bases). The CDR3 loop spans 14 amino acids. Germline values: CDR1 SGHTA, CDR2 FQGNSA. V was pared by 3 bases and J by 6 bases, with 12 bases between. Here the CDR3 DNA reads TGTGCCAGCAGCTTGTTGACTAGGGTCAATGAGCAGTTCTTC. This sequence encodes CASSLLTRVNEQFF.

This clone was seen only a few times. The CDR3 bases are TGTGCCAGCAGTCCCGGGACTCCCGCGGATGGCTACACCTTC. Translated, it gives CASSPGTPADGYTF. V gene TRBV28 combines with J gene TRBJ1-2; tentative D call: TRBD1 (5 bases). Trimming took 5 bases from V and 6 from J, leaving 16 bases between them. This CDR3 has 14 residues. The germline V gene encodes CDR1 MDHEN and CDR2 SYDVKM.

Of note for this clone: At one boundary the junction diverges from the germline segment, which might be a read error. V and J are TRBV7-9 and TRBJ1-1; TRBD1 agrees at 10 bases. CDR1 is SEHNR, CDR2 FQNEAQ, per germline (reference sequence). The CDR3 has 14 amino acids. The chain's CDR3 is CASSSGQGYTGAFF. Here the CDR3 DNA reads TGTGCCAGCAGTTCGGGACAGGGGTACACTGGAGCTTTCTTT.

The CDR3 here is CASSKGTRVSYF. DNA for the CDR3: TGTGCCAGCAGCAAAGGTACCAGGGTCTCCTACTTC. The chain uses TRBV21-1 and TRBJ2-4; no DNA check was done on the table's D call, TRBD1. TRBV21-1 is a known pseudogene. The CDR3 runs to 12 residues.

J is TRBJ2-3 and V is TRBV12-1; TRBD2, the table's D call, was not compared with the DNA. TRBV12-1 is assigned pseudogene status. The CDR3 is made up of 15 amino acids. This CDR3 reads CASSFPGLASDTQYF. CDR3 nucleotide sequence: TGTGCCAGCAGCTTCCCGGGACTAGCATCCGATACGCAGTATTTT.

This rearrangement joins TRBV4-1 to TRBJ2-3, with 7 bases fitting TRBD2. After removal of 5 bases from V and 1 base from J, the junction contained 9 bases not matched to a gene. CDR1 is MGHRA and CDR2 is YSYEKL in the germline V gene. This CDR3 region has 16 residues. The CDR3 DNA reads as TGCGCCAGCAGCTCAGGACTAGACTTAGGCACAGATACGCAGTATTTT. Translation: CASSSGLDLGTDTQYF.

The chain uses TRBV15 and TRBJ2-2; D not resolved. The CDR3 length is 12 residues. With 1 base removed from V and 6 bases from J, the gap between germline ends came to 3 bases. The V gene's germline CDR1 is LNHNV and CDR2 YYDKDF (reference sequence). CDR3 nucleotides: TGTGCCACCAGCAGAGCTCCCGGGGAGCTGTTTTTT. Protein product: CATSRAPGELFF.

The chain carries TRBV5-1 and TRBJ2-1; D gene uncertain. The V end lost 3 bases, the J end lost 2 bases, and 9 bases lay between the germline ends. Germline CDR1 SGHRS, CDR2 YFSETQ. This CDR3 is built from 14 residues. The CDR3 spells CASSSAETYNEQFF. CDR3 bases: TGCGCCAGCAGCTCGGCTGAGACCTACAATGAGCAGTTCTTC. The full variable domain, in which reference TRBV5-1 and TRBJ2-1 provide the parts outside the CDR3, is KAGVTQTPRYLIKTRGQQVTLSCSPISGHRSVSWYQQTPGQGLQFLFEYFSETQRNKGNFPGRFSGRQFSNSRSEMNVSTLELGDSALYLCASSSAETYNEQFFGPGTRLTVL.

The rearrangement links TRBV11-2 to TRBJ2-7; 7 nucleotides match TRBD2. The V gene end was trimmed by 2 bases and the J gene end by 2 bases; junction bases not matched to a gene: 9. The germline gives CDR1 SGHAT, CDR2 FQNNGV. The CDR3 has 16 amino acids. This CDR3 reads CASSLLGSGVPYEQYF. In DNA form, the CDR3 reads TGTGCCAGCAGCTTATTGGGAAGCGGGGTCCCCTACGAGCAGTACTTC. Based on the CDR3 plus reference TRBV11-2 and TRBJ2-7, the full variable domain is EAGVAQSPRYKIIEKRQSVAFWCNPISGHATLYWYQQILGQGPKLLIQFQNNGVVDDSQLPKDRFSAERLKGVDSTLKIQPAKLEDSAVYLCASSLLGSGVPYEQYFGPGTRLTVT.

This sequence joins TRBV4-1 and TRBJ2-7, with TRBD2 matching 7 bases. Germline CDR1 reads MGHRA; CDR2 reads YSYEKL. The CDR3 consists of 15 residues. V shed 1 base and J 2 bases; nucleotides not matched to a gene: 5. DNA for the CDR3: TGCGCCAGCAGCCAAGCATCCGGGGGGACCTACGAGCAGTACTTC. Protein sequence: CASSQASGGTYEQYF.

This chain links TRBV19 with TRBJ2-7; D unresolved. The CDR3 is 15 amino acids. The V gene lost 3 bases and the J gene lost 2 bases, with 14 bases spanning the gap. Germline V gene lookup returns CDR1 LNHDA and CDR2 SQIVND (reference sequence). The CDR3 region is CASSMMRSVTYEQYF. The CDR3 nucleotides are TGTGCCAGTAGTATGATGAGATCAGTAACCTACGAGCAGTACTTC.

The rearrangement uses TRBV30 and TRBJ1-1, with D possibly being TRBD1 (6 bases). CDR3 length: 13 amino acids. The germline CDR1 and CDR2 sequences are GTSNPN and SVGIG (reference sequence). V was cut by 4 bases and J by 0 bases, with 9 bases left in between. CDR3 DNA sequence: TGTGCCTGGAACGCAGGGGTGAACACTGAAGCTTTCTTT. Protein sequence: CAWNAGVNTEAFF.

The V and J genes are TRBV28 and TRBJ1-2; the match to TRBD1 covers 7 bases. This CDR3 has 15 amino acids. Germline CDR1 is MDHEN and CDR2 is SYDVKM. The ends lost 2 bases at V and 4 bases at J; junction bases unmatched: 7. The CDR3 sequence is CASSLRQGFSYGYTF. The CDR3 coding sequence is TGTGCCAGCAGTTTAAGACAGGGCTTCAGCTATGGCTACACCTTC.